The entry below describes one TCR beta chain. Its antigen remains unidentified. Donors consisted of healthy bone marrow donors. The PCR used 60 Vbeta and 13 Jbeta primers. Clones were sequenced by immunoSEQ multiplex PCR, and TCRdb holds only the in-frame ones, with some missing. In the table there are fewer than 200,000 clones, approximately 82% of which are singletons. V was cut by 5 bases and J by 7 bases, with 15 bases left in between. CDR1 and CDR2 (germline): SGHTS, YDEGEE. CDR3 length: 13 amino acids. The data derive from a study of cytomegalovirus exposure and HLA in healthy donors. Study observations and caveats: In an earlier analysis, in under 700 donors, most V segments appeared productive either ~87% or ~30% of the time.

The chain has TRBV5-8 and TRBJ2-5; D might be TRBD2 (6 bases). This clonotype was sampled from a man in his forties or fifties in good health and CMV-seropositive. Sequencing was carried out using PBMCs. CDR3 nucleotide sequence: TGTGCCAGCAGGAGTCGCGGGGTTGGGACCCAGTACTTC. Residues: CASRSRGVGTQYF.